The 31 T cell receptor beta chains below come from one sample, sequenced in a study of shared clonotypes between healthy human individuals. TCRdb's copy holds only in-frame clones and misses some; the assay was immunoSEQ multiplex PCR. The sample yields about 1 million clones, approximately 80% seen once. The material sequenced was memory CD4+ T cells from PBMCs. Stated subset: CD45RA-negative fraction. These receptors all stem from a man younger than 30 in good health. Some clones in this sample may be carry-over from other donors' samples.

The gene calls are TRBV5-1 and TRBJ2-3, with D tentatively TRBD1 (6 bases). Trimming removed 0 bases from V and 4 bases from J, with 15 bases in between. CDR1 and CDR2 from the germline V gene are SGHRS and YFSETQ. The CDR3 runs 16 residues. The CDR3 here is CASSLAGQGTADTQYF. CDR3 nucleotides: TGCGCCAGCAGCTTGGCCGGGCAGGGGACCGCAGATACGCAGTATTTT.

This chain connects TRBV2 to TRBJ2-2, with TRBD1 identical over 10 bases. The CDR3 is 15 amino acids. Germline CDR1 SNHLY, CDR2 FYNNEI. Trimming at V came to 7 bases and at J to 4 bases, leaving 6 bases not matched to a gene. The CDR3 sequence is CASKTGGTSTGELFF. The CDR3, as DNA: TGTGCCAGCAAGACAGGGGGCACGAGCACCGGGGAGCTGTTTTTT.

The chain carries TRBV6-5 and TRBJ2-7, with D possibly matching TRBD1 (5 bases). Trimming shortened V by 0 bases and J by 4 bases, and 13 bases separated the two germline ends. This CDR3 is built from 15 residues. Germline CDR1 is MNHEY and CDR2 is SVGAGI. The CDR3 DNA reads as TGTGCCAGCAGTTACTCTGGGCAGGGCTGGTACGAGCAGTACTTC. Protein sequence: CASSYSGQGWYEQYF.

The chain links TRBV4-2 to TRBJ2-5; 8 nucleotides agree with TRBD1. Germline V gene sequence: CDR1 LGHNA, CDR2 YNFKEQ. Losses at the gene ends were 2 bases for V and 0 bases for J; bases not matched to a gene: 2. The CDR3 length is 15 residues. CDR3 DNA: TGTGCCAGCAGCCAACGGACAGGGTACCAAGAGACCCAGTACTTC. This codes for CASSQRTGYQETQYF.

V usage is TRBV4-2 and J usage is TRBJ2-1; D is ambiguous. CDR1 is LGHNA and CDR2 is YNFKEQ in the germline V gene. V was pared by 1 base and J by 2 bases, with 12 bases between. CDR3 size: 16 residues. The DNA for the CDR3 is TGTGCCAGCAGCCAAGGAGTCCGAGGAACCTACAATGAGCAGTTCTTC. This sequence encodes CASSQGVRGTYNEQFF.

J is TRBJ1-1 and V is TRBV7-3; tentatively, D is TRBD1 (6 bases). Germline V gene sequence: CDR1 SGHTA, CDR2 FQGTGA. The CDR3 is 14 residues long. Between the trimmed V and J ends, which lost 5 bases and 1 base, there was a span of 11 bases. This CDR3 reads CASSPGAGNTEAFF. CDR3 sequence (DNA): TGTGCCAGCAGCCCAGGGGCGGGGAACACTGAAGCTTTCTTT.

The CDR3 bases are TGTGCCAGCAGTTTGCGGGCGGGGCCCTCTGTACAGTTCTTC. It encodes CASSLRAGPSVQFF. The V call is TRBV28, the J call TRBJ2-1, with D maybe TRBD2 (6 bases). Trimming pared 3 bases from V and 13 bases from J, leaving 19 bases between. The CDR3 runs to 14 residues. Germline lookup yields CDR1 MDHEN and CDR2 SYDVKM.

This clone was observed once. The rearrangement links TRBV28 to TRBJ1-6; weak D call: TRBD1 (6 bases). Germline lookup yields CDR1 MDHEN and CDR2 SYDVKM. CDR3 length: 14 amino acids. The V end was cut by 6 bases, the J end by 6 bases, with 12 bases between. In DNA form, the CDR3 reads TGTGCCAGCAGAACAGGGCAACTTAATTCACCCCTCCACTTT. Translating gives CASRTGQLNSPLHF.

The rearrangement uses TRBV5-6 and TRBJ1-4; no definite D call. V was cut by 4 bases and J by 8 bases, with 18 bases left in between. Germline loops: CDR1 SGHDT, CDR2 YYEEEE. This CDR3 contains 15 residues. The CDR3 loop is CASSTRRRSGEKLFF. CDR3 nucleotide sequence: TGTGCCAGCAGCACCCGCAGGAGGTCGGGGGAAAAACTGTTTTTT.

CDR3 in DNA: TGTGCCAGCAGCTTAGACGCACGAGATACGCAGTATTTT. This encodes CASSLDARDTQYF. This chain joins TRBV7-9 and TRBJ2-3; D not resolved. The CDR3 spans 13 residues. The germline gives CDR1 SEHNR, CDR2 FQNEAQ (reference sequence). The V end was cut by 1 base, the J end by 5 bases, with 7 bases between.

The CDR3 reads CASSELRSHEQYF. The DNA for the CDR3 is TGTGCCAGCAGTGAATTGCGGAGCCACGAGCAGTACTTC. This chain uses TRBV25-1 with TRBJ2-7; the D is unclear. Looked up from germline, CDR1 is MGHDK and CDR2 is SYGVNS. The CDR3 totals 13 residues. V dropped 1 base and J dropped 5 bases, with 9 bases sitting between them.

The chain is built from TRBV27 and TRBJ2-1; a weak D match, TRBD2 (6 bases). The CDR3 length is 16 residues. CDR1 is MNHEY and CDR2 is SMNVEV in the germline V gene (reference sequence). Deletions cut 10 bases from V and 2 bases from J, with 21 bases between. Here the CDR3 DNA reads TGTGCCACCCTCATTTCTTTGGCGGGAACCTACAATGAGCAGTTCTTC. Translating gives CATLISLAGTYNEQFF.

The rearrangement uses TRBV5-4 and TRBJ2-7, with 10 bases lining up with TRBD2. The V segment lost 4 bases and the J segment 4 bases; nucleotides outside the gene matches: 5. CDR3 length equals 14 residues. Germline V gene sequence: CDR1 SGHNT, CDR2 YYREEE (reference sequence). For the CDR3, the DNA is TGTGCCAGCAGCCCGGGACTAGCGAGATACGAGCAGTACTTC. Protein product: CASSPGLARYEQYF.

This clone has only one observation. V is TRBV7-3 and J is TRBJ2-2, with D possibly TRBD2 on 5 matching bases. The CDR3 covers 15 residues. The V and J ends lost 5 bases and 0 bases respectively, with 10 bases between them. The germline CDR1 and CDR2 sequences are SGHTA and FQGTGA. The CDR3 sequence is CASSLSGANTGELFF. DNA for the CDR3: TGTGCCAGCAGCCTGAGCGGCGCGAACACCGGGGAGCTGTTTTTT. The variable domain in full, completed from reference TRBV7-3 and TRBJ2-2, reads GAGVSQTPSNKVTEKGKYVELRCDPISGHTALYWYRQSLGQGPEFLIYFQGTGAADDSGLPNDRFFAVRPEGSVSTLKIQRTERGDSAVYLCASSLSGANTGELFFGEGSRLTVL.

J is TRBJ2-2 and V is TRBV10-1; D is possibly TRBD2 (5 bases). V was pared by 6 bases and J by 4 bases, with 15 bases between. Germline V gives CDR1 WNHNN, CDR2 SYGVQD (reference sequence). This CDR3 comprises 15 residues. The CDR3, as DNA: TGCGCCAGCAGGGAGGTAGGACGCCGCACCGGGGAGCTGTTTTTT. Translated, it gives CASREVGRRTGELFF.

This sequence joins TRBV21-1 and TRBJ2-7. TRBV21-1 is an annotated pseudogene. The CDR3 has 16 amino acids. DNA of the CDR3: TGTGCCAGCAGCAAAGGACGTTATCCGAGTCCTTACGAGCAGTACTTC. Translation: CASSKGRYPSPYEQYF.

CDR3 sequence reads: CASSLDTGNQPQHF. In DNA form, the CDR3 reads TGCGCCAGCAGCCTCGACACCGGCAATCAGCCCCAGCATTTT. The rearrangement links TRBV5-1 to TRBJ1-5; D not resolved. V lost 4 bases and J 2 bases, leaving 10 bases between the germline ends. CDR3 size: 14 residues. CDR1 is SGHRS and CDR2 is YFSETQ in the germline V gene. Looking up the rest from reference TRBV5-1 and TRBJ1-5 gives the full variable domain: KAGVTQTPRYLIKTRGQQVTLSCSPISGHRSVSWYQQTPGQGLQFLFEYFSETQRNKGNFPGRFSGRQFSNSRSEMNVSTLELGDSALYLCASSLDTGNQPQHFGDGTRLSIL.

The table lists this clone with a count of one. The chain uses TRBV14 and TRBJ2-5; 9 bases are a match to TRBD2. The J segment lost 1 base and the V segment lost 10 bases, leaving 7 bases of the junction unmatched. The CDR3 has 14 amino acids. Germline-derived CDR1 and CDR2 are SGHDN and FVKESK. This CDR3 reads CAITKRGVQETQYF. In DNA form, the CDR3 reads TGTGCCATCACGAAGCGGGGGGTCCAAGAGACCCAGTACTTC.

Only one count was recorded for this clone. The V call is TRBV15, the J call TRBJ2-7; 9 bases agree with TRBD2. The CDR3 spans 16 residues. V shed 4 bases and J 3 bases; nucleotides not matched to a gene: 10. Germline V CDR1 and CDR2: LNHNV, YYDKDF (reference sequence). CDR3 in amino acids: CATSMAGGPYFYEQYF. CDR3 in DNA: TGTGCCACCAGCATGGCGGGAGGGCCGTATTTCTACGAGCAGTACTTC.

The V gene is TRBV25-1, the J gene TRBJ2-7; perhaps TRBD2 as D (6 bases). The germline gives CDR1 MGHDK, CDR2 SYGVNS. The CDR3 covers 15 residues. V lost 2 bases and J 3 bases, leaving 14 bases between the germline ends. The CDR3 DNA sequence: TGTGCCAGCAGTGAAGCGGGGATATTGGGCTACGAGCAGTACTTC. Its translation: CASSEAGILGYEQYF.

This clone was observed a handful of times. The CDR3 nucleotides read TGTGCCAGCAGACAGGATCAGCCCCAGCATTTT. Encoded protein: CASRQDQPQHF. The V call is TRBV6-6, the J call TRBJ1-5; D possibly corresponds to TRBD1 (5 bases). Germline values: CDR1 MNHNY, CDR2 SVGAGI (reference sequence). The CDR3 length is 11 residues. V lost 6 bases and J 5 bases, leaving 5 bases between the germline ends.

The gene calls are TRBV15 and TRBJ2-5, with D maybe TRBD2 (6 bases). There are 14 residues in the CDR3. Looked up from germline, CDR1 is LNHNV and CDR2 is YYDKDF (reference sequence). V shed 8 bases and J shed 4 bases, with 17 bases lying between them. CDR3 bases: TGTGCCACCTCGGGAGCAATGGGGACAGAGACCCAGTACTTC. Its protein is CATSGAMGTETQYF.

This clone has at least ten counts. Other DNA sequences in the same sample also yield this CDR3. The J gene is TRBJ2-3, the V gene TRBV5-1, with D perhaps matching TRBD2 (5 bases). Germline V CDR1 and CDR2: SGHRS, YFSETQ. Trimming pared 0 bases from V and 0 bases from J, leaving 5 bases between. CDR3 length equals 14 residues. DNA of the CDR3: TGCGCCAGCAGCTTGGGGACTAGCACAGATACGCAGTATTTT. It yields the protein CASSLGTSTDTQYF.

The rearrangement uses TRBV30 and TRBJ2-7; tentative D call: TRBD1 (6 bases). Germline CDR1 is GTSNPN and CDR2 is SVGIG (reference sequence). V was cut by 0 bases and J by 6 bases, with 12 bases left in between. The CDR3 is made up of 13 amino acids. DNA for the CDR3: TGTGCCTGGAGTGTAGGGCTGGGGGCCGAGCAGTACTTC. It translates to CAWSVGLGAEQYF.

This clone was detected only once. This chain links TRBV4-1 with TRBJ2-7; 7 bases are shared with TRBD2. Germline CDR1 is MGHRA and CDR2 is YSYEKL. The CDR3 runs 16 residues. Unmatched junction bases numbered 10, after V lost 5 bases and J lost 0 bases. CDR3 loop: CASSARGGGSSYEQYF. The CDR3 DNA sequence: TGCGCCAGCAGCGCACGAGGTGGCGGGAGCTCCTACGAGCAGTACTTC.

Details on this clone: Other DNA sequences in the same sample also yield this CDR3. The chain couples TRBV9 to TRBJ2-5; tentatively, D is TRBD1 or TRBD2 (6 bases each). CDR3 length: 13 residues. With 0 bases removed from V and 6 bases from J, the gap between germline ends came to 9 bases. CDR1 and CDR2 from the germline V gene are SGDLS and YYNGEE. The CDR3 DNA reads TGTGCCAGCAGCGTAGAGGGGGGAAAGACCCAGTACTTC. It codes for CASSVEGGKTQYF.

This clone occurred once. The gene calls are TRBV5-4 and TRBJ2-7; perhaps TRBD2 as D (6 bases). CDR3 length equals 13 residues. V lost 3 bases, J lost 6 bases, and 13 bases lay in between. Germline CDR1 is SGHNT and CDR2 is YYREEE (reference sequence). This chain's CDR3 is CASSSRRGTEQYF. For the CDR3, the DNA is TGTGCCAGCAGCTCGCGGCGGGGCACCGAGCAGTACTTC.

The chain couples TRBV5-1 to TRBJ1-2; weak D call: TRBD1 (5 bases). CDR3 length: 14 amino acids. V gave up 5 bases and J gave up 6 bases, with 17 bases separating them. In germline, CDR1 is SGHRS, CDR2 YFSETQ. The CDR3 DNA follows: TGCGCCAGCAGATCCGGGAGGGGCTTCGATGGCTACACCTTC. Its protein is CASRSGRGFDGYTF.

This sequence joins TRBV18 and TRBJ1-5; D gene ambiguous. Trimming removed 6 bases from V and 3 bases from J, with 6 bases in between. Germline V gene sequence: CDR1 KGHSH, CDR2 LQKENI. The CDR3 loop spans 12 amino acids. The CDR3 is CASSAFNQPQHF. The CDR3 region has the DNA TGTGCCAGCTCCGCTTTCAATCAGCCCCAGCATTTT.

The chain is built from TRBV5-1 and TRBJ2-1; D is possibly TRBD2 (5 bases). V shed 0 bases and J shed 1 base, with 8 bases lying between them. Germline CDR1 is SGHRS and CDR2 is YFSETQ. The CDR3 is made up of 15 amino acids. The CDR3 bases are TGCGCCAGCAGCTTGGCAGCGGCTTCCTACAATGAGCAGTTCTTC. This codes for CASSLAAASYNEQFF.

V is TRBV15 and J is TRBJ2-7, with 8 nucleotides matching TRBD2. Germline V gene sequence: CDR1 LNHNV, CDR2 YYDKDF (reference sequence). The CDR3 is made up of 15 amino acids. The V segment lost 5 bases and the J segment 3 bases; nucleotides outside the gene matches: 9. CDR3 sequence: CATSPGSGSRYEQYF. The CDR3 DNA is TGTGCCACCAGCCCTGGAAGCGGGAGTCGCTACGAGCAGTACTTC.